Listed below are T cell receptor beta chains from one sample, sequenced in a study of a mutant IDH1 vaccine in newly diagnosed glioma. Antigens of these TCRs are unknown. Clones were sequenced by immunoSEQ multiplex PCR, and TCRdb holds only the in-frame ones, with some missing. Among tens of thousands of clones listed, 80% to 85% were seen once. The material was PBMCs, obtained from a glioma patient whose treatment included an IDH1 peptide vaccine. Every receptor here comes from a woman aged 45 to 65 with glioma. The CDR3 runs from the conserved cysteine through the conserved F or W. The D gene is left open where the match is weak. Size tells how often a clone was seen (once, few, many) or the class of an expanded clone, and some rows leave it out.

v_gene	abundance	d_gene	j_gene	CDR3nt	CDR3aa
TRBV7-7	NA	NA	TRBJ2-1	TGTGCTAGCAGCCCGGTTCCCAGCACGAGTGAGCAGTTCTTC	CASSPVPSTSEQFF
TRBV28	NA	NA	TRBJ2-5	TGTGCCAGCAGTTCGGCAACAACTATCCAAGAGACCCAGTACTTC	CASSSATTIQETQYF
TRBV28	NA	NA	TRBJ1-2	TGTGCCAGCCAAAACGGAGGGTATGGCTACACCTTC	CASQNGGYGYTF
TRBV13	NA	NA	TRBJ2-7	TGTGCCAGCAGGCAGACGGATGTTGTCGGCGAGCAGTACTTC	CASRQTDVVGEQYF
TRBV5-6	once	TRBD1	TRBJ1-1	TGTGCCAGCAGCATCCGACAGGGTACGAACACTGAAGCTTTCTTT	CASSIRQGTNTEAFF
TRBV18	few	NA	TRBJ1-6	TGTGCCAGCTCACAAACCAAGGACAGCTCCTATAATTCACCCCTCCACTTT	CASSQTKDSSYNSPLHF
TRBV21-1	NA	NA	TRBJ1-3	TGTGCCAGCAGCAAACGAAGGACAGGGTGGCCTGGAAACACCATATATTTT	CASSKRRTGWPGNTIYF
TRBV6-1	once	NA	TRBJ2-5	TGTGCCAGCAGTGAAGAGACCCAGTACTTC	CASSEETQYF
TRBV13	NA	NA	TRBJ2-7	TGTGCCAGCAGCCTCGGGGCCTACGAGCAGTACTTC	CASSLGAYEQYF
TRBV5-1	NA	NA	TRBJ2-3	TGCGCCAGCAGCTTGACGAAGGGCACGGGAAAATACACAGATACGCAGTATTTT	CASSLTKGTGKYTDTQYF
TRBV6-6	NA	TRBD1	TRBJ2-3	TGTGCCAGCAGCCCGCAGGGGGCAAGCACAGATACGCAGTATTTT	CASSPQGASTDTQYF
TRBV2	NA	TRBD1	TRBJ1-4	TGTGCCAGCAGCAACCCGGGACAGGGTTCGGAAAAACTGTTTTTT	CASSNPGQGSEKLFF
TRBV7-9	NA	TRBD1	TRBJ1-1	TGTGCCAGCAGCTTAATCGGCCCGACAGGGTCTTACGGTAATACAAAATTT	CASSLIGPTGSYGNTKF
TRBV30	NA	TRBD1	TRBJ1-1	TGTGCCTGGAGACTTCGGGACAGGATGAACACTGAAGCTTTCTTT	CAWRLRDRMNTEAFF
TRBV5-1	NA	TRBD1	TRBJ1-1	TGCGCCAGCAGCCTTGGACAGGCCGCCTACACTGAAGCTTTCTTT	CASSLGQAAYTEAFF
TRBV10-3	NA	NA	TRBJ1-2	TGTGCCATCAGTGAGTCAGGGACCAACTATGGCTACACCTTC	CAISESGTNYGYTF
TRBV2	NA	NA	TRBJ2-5	TGTGCCAGCAAAGGAGGGGGAGAGACCCAGTACTTC	CASKGGGETQYF
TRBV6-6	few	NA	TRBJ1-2	TGTGCCAGCAGTTACGAGGGGTACACCTTC	CASSYEGYTF
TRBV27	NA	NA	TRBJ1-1	TGTGCCAGCACTCCTTGGCAGGGTGGTGTTGGGACTGAAGCTTTCTTT	CASTPWQGGVGTEAFF
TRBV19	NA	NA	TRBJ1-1	TGTGCCAGTAGTATTAGTTCTATGAACACTGAAGCTTTCTTT	CASSISSMNTEAFF
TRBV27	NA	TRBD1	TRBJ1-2	TGTGCCAGTAGGGGGACCGGGACAGGAGCGGAGAGCTATGGCTACACCTTC	CASRGTGTGAESYGYTF
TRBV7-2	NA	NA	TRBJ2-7	TGTGCCAGCAGCTTAGCCGGAGGGACCTACGAGCAGTACTTC	CASSLAGGTYEQYF
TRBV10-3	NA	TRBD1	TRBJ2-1	TGTGCCATCCAAACAGGGGGGAGGGAGCAGTTCTTC	CAIQTGGREQFF
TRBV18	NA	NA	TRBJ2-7	TGTGCCAGCTCACCATGGGGCCACGAGCAGTACTTC	CASSPWGHEQYF
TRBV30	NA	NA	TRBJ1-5	TGTGCCTGGAGCAAATATAGCAATCAGCCCCAGCATTTT	CAWSKYSNQPQHF
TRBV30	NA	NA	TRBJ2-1	TGTGCCTGGAGCGTCGAATACAATGAGCAGTTCTTC	CAWSVEYNEQFF
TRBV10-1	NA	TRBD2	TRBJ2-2	TGCGCCAGCAGCGATTTACTAGCGGGGACCGGGGAGCTGTTTTTT	CASSDLLAGTGELFF
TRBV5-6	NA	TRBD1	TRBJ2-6	TGTGCCAGCAGCTTGCGGACAGGGAGTTTCTCTGGGGCCAACGTCCTGACTTTC	CASSLRTGSFSGANVLTF
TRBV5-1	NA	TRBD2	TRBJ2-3	TGCGCCAGCAGCTTTAGCGGGGGGGTCACAGATACGCAGTATTTT	CASSFSGGVTDTQYF
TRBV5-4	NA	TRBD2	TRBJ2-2	TGTGCCACCACGGGTAGCGGGGGGGAAAACACCGGGGAGCTGTTTTTT	CATTGSGGENTGELFF
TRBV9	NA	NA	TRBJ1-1	TGTGCCAGCAGCGTAGATCTGGGGGCGCGGTCGGGCACTGAAGCTTTCTTT	CASSVDLGARSGTEAFF
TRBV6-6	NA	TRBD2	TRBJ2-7	TGTGCCAGCAGTGCCCCGACTAGCGGGGGAAAGGGGGAGCAGTACTTC	CASSAPTSGGKGEQYF
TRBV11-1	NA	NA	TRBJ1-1	TGTGCCAGCAGCCCAAGGGGCACTGAAGCTTTCTTT	CASSPRGTEAFF
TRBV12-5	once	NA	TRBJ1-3	TGTGCTAGTGGTTTCATCAGGAATCCACCTGGAAACACCATATATTTT	CASGFIRNPPGNTIYF
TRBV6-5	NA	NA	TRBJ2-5	TGTGCCAGCACCTCGGGATGGGGCGCAGAGACCCAGTACTTC	CASTSGWGAETQYF
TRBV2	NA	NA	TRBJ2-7	TGTGCCAGCAGTGCGGGGGACAGCCCCTACGAGCAGTACTTC	CASSAGDSPYEQYF
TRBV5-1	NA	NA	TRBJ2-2	TGCGCCAGCAGCAAATCCGGGACCGCGAACACCGGGGAGCTGTTTTTT	CASSKSGTANTGELFF
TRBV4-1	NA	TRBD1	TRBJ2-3	TGCGCCAGCAGCCAAGGACAGGGGCGCACAGATACGCAGTATTTT	CASSQGQGRTDTQYF
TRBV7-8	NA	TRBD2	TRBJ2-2	TGTGCCAGCAGCTTAGGGTCTCTAGCGGGGCGGGAGCTGTTTTTT	CASSLGSLAGRELFF
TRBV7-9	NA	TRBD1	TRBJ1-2	TGTGCCAGCAGCATCGGGACAGGCTATGGCTACACCTTC	CASSIGTGYGYTF
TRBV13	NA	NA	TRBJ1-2	TGTGCCAGCAGCTCACAAGCTAACTATGGCTACACCTTC	CASSSQANYGYTF
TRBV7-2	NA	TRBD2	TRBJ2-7	TGTGCCAGCAGCCCCGACGGACTAGCGACCTACGAGCAGTACTTC	CASSPDGLATYEQYF
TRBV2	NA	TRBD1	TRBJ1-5	TGTGCCAGCAGAGGAAAGGACAGGGAACGGGGCAATCAGCCCCAGCATTTT	CASRGKDRERGNQPQHF
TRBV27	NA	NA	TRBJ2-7	TGTGCCACCTCTCCGTACTCGGGGAGCGAGCAGTACTTC	CATSPYSGSEQYF
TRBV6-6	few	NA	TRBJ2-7	TGTGCCAGCAGTCCGAGCTCCTACGAGCAGTACTTC	CASSPSSYEQYF
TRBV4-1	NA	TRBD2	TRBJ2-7	TGCGCCAGCAGCCAAGATCGGGACTATCTCTACGAGCAGTACTTC	CASSQDRDYLYEQYF
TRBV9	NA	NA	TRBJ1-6	TGTGCCAGCAGCGTAGACGGGAACCTCCACTTT	CASSVDGNLHF
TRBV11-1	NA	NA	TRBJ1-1	TGTGCCAGCAGCTCCCCCAGGCGAGATTCGCTGAACACTGAAGCTTTCTTT	CASSSPRRDSLNTEAFF